This entry lists 22 T cell receptor beta chains sequenced from one sample in a study of long-term antiretroviral therapy in people with HIV. Investigators performed immunoSEQ version v3.0 at survey level. TCRdb's table, derived via immunoSEQ multiplex PCR, lists solely in-frame clones and lacks some. This table holds over 30,000 clones, more than 95% found once. Sequencing was performed on unsorted PBMCs, taken 6.9 years after starting antiretroviral therapy. These TCRs come from a man aged 25-45 years with HIV.

This chain uses TRBV6-6 with TRBJ2-3; a possible D gene is TRBD2 (6 bases). Trimming removed 2 bases from V and 2 bases from J, with 14 bases in between. The germline V gene has CDR1 MNHNY and CDR2 SVGAGI (reference sequence). The CDR3 sequence is 16 residues long. The DNA of the CDR3 is TGTGCCAGCAGTTACCCGACTCGGGAGCTCACAGATACGCAGTATTTT. Its translation is CASSYPTRELTDTQYF.

The V and J genes are TRBV15 and TRBJ2-7, with 11 bases that match TRBD2. Germline loops: CDR1 LNHNV, CDR2 YYDKDF (reference sequence). V lost 4 bases and J lost 5; bases outside the gene matches: 4. The CDR3 runs to 14 residues. The CDR3 reads CATSTILAGDEQYF. The CDR3, as DNA: TGTGCCACCAGCACGATACTAGCGGGAGACGAGCAGTACTTC.

Details on this clone: The junction and the germline gene differ at one end; a read error may be behind it. This rearrangement joins TRBV7-7 to TRBJ2-2, with TRBD1 matching 7 bases. The length of the CDR3 is 13 residues. CDR1 and CDR2 (germline): SSHAT, FNYEAQ (reference sequence). This CDR3 reads CASSDRVAGELFF. In nucleotides, the CDR3 is TGTGCTAGCAGCGACAGGGTCGCCGGGGAGCTGTTTTTT.

The chain carries TRBV19 and TRBJ1-1; TRBD1 matches at 7 bases. In germline, CDR1 is LNHDA, CDR2 SQIVND (reference sequence). There are 16 residues in the CDR3. The J segment lost 2 bases and the V segment lost 3 bases, leaving 9 bases of the junction unmatched. The CDR3 loop is CASSIPLTGTNTEAFF. CDR3 sequence (DNA): TGTGCCAGTAGTATTCCCCTGACAGGGACTAACACTGAAGCTTTCTTT.

This chain connects TRBV7-9 to TRBJ2-7, with a weak D call TRBD1 (6 bases). This CDR3 contains 15 residues. Germline V CDR1 and CDR2: SEHNR, FQNEAQ (reference sequence). Trimming took 5 bases from V and 5 from J, leaving 19 bases between them. The CDR3 DNA reads TGTGCCAGCAGCGTGACAGGAAATGTGGAAAACGAGCAGTACTTC. It translates to CASSVTGNVENEQYF. The full variable domain, rest sourced from reference TRBV7-9 and TRBJ2-7, is DTGVSQNPRHKITKRGQNVTFRCDPISEHNRLYWYRQTLGQGPEFLTYFQNEAQLEKSRLLSDRFSAERPKGSFSTLEIQRTEQGDSAMYLCASSVTGNVENEQYFGPGTRLTVT.

The genes are TRBV6-6 and TRBJ2-7; 14 bases are a match to TRBD2. Germline V CDR1 and CDR2: MNHNY, SVGAGI (reference sequence). The trim removed 8 bases at V and 1 base at J, leaving 1 base unmatched. There are 14 residues in the CDR3. CDR3 sequence: CASGLAGGSYEQYF. CDR3 coding DNA: TGTGCCAGCGGACTAGCGGGAGGATCCTACGAGCAGTACTTC.

This chain connects TRBV14 to TRBJ1-1; no clear D. The CDR3 has 13 amino acids. Trimming pared 0 bases from V and 1 base from J, leaving 3 bases between. Germline CDR1 and CDR2: SGHDN and FVKESK. For the CDR3, the DNA is TGTGCCAGCAGCCAAGATAGGAACACTGAAGCTTTCTTT. Protein product: CASSQDRNTEAFF.

This chain uses TRBV7-9 with TRBJ2-7, with D possibly TRBD1 on 6 matching bases. Trimming pared 6 bases from V and 3 bases from J, leaving 9 bases between. Germline V gene lookup returns CDR1 SEHNR and CDR2 FQNEAQ (reference sequence). The CDR3 has 12 amino acids. CDR3 sequence reads: CASRDSFYEQYF. DNA of the CDR3: TGTGCCAGCAGGGACAGTTTCTACGAGCAGTACTTC.

The CDR3 DNA follows: TGTGCCAGCAGCCGATTAGCGGGTGACTACTACAATGAGCAGTTCTTC. This gives the protein CASSRLAGDYYNEQFF. This chain uses TRBV7-9 with TRBJ2-1; TRBD2 aligns across 7 bases. The CDR3 extends over 16 amino acids. The V and J ends lost 5 bases and 3 bases, in that order; junction bases with no gene match: 10. Germline loops: CDR1 SEHNR, CDR2 FQNEAQ (reference sequence).

The chain couples TRBV28 to TRBJ2-7; 8 nucleotides line up with TRBD1. CDR1 is MDHEN and CDR2 is SYDVKM in the germline V gene. Trimming cost V 9 bases and J 9 bases; bases outside gene matches: 16. This CDR3 spans 14 amino acids. CDR3 residues: CASTSGQVFSGQYF. The DNA for the CDR3 is TGTGCCAGTACCTCGGGACAGGTCTTCAGCGGGCAGTACTTC.

The chain employs TRBV2 and TRBJ2-3; TRBD2 agrees at 8 bases. V lost 8 bases and J lost 3; bases outside the gene matches: 7. The CDR3 contains 14 residues. The germline V gene has CDR1 SNHLY and CDR2 FYNNEI. This CDR3 is CASGLAGRTDTQYF. In DNA, the CDR3 is TGTGCCAGCGGCTTAGCGGGGCGGACAGATACGCAGTATTTT.

The V gene is TRBV11-2, the J gene TRBJ2-3; 7 bases are a match to TRBD2. The CDR3 runs to 14 residues. J was trimmed by 3 bases and V by 8 bases; bases with no gene match: 8. Germline V gives CDR1 SGHAT, CDR2 FQNNGV. The CDR3 sequence is CASPGPAGTDTQYF. The DNA for the CDR3 is TGTGCCAGCCCAGGGCCAGCGGGGACAGATACGCAGTATTTT.

The genes are TRBV7-2 and TRBJ1-1, with D unresolved. Trimming left V 5 bases short and J 3 bases short, with 7 bases between. There are 12 residues in the CDR3. The germline V gene has CDR1 SGHTA and CDR2 FQGNSA. CDR3 nucleotide sequence: TGTGCCAGCAGCCCACAGTACACTGAAGCTTTCTTT. Amino acids: CASSPQYTEAFF.

This chain connects TRBV5-6 to TRBJ2-7; a weak D match, TRBD1 (6 bases). Germline loops: CDR1 SGHDT, CDR2 YYEEEE. Trimming cost V 4 bases and J 2 bases, with 16 bases left between them. This CDR3 contains 15 residues. CDR3 coding DNA: TGTGCCAGCAGCCCCATAGGGGCAGGGGCCTACGAGCAGTACTTC. Translated: CASSPIGAGAYEQYF.

The V call is TRBV7-9, the J call TRBJ1-6, with D possibly TRBD1 on 6 matching bases. V dropped 5 bases and J dropped 0 bases, with 14 bases sitting between them. The CDR3 runs to 17 residues. The germline V gene encodes CDR1 SEHNR and CDR2 FQNEAQ (reference sequence). The CDR3, as DNA: TGTGCCAGCAGCCCCGACAGGTCGTACTCCTATAATTCACCCCTCCACTTT. It codes for CASSPDRSYSYNSPLHF.

This CDR3 is CASSQDWNGQETQYF. DNA of the CDR3: TGTGCCAGCAGCCAAGATTGGAATGGGCAAGAGACCCAGTACTTC. V is TRBV4-2 and J is TRBJ2-5; D remains ambiguous. The germline V and J ends were trimmed by 0 bases and 2 bases, with 10 bases remaining between them. The CDR3 has 15 residues. Germline-derived CDR1 and CDR2 are LGHNA and YNFKEQ.

The chain carries TRBV29-1 and TRBJ2-1; D perhaps matches TRBD1 (5 bases). The V end was cut by 6 bases, the J end by 4 bases, with 22 bases between. The CDR3 contains 16 residues. Germline V gives CDR1 SQVTM, CDR2 ANQGSEA. CDR3: CSVTFPTVMAYNEQFF. The CDR3 DNA reads TGCAGCGTCACGTTTCCGACAGTCATGGCATACAATGAGCAGTTCTTC.

This chain links TRBV5-1 with TRBJ1-4, with 7 bases fitting TRBD1. This CDR3 region has 16 residues. V shed 4 bases and J 8 bases; nucleotides not matched to a gene: 14. Germline loops: CDR1 SGHRS, CDR2 YFSETQ. CDR3 in DNA: TGCGCCAGCAGCGCTCCGGGACAGACCCCCGGAGAAAAACTGTTTTTT. It codes for CASSAPGQTPGEKLFF.

The rearrangement joins TRBV19 to TRBJ1-5; 7 bases align to TRBD1. J gave up 9 bases and V 5 bases, and 13 bases lay outside the gene matches. This CDR3 spans 15 amino acids. Germline CDR1 reads LNHDA; CDR2 reads SQIVND (reference sequence). The CDR3 region is CASSAGGIGERPQHF. The CDR3 nucleotides read TGTGCCAGTAGTGCAGGGGGGATAGGCGAGAGGCCCCAGCATTTT.

The chain combines TRBV5-5 with TRBJ1-1; D remains unclear. The V end was cut by 3 bases, the J end by 4 bases, with 7 bases between. Germline CDR1 and CDR2: SGHKS and YYEKEE (reference sequence). The CDR3 length is 12 residues. The CDR3 spells CASSSVSTEAFF. As DNA, the CDR3 is TGTGCCAGCAGCTCGGTCTCCACTGAAGCTTTCTTT.

V gene TRBV4-2 combines with J gene TRBJ1-4, with 7 bases aligning to TRBD1. The junction had 12 bases not matched to a gene; V was cut back by 7 bases and J by 4 bases. Germline V gene data show CDR1 as LGHNA and CDR2 as YNFKEQ. This CDR3 comprises 16 residues. This chain's CDR3 is CASTPDWTGVNEKLFF. The DNA of the CDR3 is TGTGCCAGCACCCCCGACTGGACAGGAGTTAATGAAAAACTGTTTTTT.

This chain uses TRBV7-9 with TRBJ2-3; 7 bases match TRBD2. Germline loops: CDR1 SEHNR, CDR2 FQNEAQ (reference sequence). Losses at the gene ends were 5 bases for V and 4 bases for J; bases not matched to a gene: 9. This CDR3 has 15 residues. In DNA, the CDR3 is TGTGCCAGCAGCGCGCTGGGAGGGAAAGCAGATACGCAGTATTTT. As protein: CASSALGGKADTQYF.